This entry is about one T cell receptor beta chain. Its antigen remains unknown. The PCR contained 60 Vbeta and 13 Jbeta primers. Some clones are missing from TCRdb's copy, which holds only in-frame ones; the method was immunoSEQ multiplex PCR. The sample lists over 35,000 clones, 70% to 85% occurring once. This specimen comes from a study of cytomegalovirus exposure and HLA in healthy donors. The overall study: There were more than 350 genotyped donors. Of these, about 81% fell in the genetic ancestry cluster associated with self-reported Caucasian donors.

Study-level points and caveats: It was assumed in the presence/absence analyses that sequencing depth was roughly uniform across donors.

Per germline, CDR1 SGDLS and CDR2 YYNGEE. The CDR3 loop spans 13 amino acids. The germline V and J ends were trimmed by 0 bases and 7 bases, with 5 bases remaining between them. The clonotype comes from a man aged 25-40 years in good health and CMV-seronegative. The sample was PBMCs. The chain combines TRBV9 with TRBJ1-6; D gene unclear. The CDR3 loop reads CASSVDRNSPLHF. CDR3 bases: TGTGCCAGCAGCGTAGATCGGAATTCACCCCTCCACTTT.